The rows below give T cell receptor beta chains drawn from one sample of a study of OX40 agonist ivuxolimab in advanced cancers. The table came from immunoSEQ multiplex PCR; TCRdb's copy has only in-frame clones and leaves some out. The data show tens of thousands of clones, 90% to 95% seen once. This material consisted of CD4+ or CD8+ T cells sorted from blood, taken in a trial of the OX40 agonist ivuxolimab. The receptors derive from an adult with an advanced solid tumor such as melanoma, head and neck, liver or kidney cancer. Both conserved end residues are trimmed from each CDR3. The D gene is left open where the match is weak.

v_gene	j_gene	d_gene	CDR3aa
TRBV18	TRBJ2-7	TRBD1	ASSPTGTGAYEQY
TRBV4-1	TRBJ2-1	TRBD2	ASSQDRSTSGRDNEQF
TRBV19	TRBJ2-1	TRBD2	ASSRGTSGIYEQF
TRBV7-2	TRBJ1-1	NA	ASSLGANTEAF
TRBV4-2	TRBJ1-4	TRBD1	ASSQDPIWDSNEKLF
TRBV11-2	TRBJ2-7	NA	ASSLVYEQY
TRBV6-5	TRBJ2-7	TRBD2	ASEGASGTDEQY
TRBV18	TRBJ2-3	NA	ASSGTGDTQY
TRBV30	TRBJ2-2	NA	AWGEGQGVNGELF
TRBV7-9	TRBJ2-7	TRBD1	ASSNGQGDHEQY
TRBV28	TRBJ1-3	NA	ASSFRISGNTIY
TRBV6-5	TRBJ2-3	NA	ASSPVRGDTQY
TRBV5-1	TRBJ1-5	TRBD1	ASSQGQGGNQPQH
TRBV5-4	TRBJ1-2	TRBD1	ATRGTGYGYT
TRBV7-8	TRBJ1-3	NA	ASSLGVWSGNTIY
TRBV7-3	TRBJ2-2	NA	ASSSRGNTGELF
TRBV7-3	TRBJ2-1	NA	ASSLEGQGFWF
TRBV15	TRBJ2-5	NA	ATSKGQRYQETQY
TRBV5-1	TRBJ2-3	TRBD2	ASRLAGGISDTQY
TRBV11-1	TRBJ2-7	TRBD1	ASSFDRGYEQY
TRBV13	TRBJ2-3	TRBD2	ASSFSGRAGDTQY
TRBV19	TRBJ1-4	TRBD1	ASSIDVRTGTNEKLF